Listed below are T cell receptor beta chains from one sample, sequenced in a study of STAT5B mutations in CD4+ large granular lymphocyte leukemia. Measured with immunoSEQ multiplex PCR; TCRdb has only the in-frame clones, and not every one. In the table there are roughly 30,000 clones, 85% of which are singletons. Sequenced sample: CD4+ T cells from blood buffy coats. The receptors shown here come from a human donor in good health. Each CDR3 is given without its conserved first and last residue.

CDR3aa: ASSFIGAGDTQY
j_gene: TRBJ2-3
v_gene: TRBV28

CDR3aa: ASRSSGTNALDEQF
j_gene: TRBJ2-1
v_gene: TRBV27

CDR3aa: ASSLGWNYGYT
j_gene: TRBJ1-2
v_gene: TRBV19

CDR3aa: ASSPGLAFNEQF
j_gene: TRBJ2-1
v_gene: TRBV7-2

CDR3aa: ASTWGETQY
j_gene: TRBJ2-5
v_gene: TRBV5-1

CDR3aa: ASGRNNEQF
j_gene: TRBJ2-1
v_gene: TRBV10-1

CDR3aa: ASRITAGGLDIQY
j_gene: TRBJ2-4
v_gene: TRBV6-1

CDR3aa: ASSLGQTSGDTGELF
j_gene: TRBJ2-2
v_gene: TRBV7-2

CDR3aa: ASSVGLHNEQF
j_gene: TRBJ2-1
v_gene: TRBV7-3

CDR3aa: ASSLGGTSGSLGETQY
j_gene: TRBJ2-5
v_gene: TRBV7-2

CDR3aa: ASRPTWASGPQY
j_gene: TRBJ2-5
v_gene: TRBV28

CDR3aa: ASSLFTAAAWGN
j_gene: TRBJ2-5
v_gene: TRBV5-6

CDR3aa: ASRREGPDTQY
j_gene: TRBJ2-3
v_gene: TRBV19

CDR3aa: ASSPSTDTQY
j_gene: TRBJ2-3
v_gene: TRBV27

CDR3aa: ASQLQGRETQY
j_gene: TRBJ2-5
v_gene: TRBV19

CDR3aa: AISQSSGSGDTQY
j_gene: TRBJ2-3
v_gene: TRBV10-3

CDR3aa: ASSGGTVAAKNIQY
j_gene: TRBJ2-4
v_gene: TRBV28

CDR3aa: AISENSVTGRNTEAF
j_gene: TRBJ1-1
v_gene: TRBV10-3

CDR3aa: ASIITLGGDEQF
j_gene: TRBJ2-1
v_gene: TRBV28

CDR3aa: ASSGGFASTDTQY
j_gene: TRBJ2-3
v_gene: TRBV7-8

CDR3aa: ASSPDWDPRNIQY
j_gene: TRBJ2-4
v_gene: TRBV4-1

CDR3aa: ATQGPSSYNEQF
j_gene: TRBJ2-1
v_gene: TRBV27

CDR3aa: ASSSWTNPYEQY
j_gene: TRBJ2-7
v_gene: TRBV5-4

CDR3aa: ASSGTGSYEQY
j_gene: TRBJ2-7
v_gene: TRBV6-6

CDR3aa: ASSRDKPNTGELF
j_gene: TRBJ2-2
v_gene: TRBV10-1

CDR3aa: ASSVDGGYQPQH
j_gene: TRBJ1-5
v_gene: TRBV28

CDR3aa: ASGTGQQPQH
j_gene: TRBJ1-5
v_gene: TRBV6-5

CDR3aa: ASSPNNEQF
j_gene: TRBJ2-1
v_gene: TRBV6-5

CDR3aa: ATSRGGGNTGELF
j_gene: TRBJ2-2
v_gene: TRBV15

CDR3aa: ASSPSGTDTQY
j_gene: TRBJ2-3
v_gene: TRBV19

CDR3aa: ASSVIAGGGEQF
j_gene: TRBJ2-1
v_gene: TRBV9

CDR3aa: ASSLTGAGPNEQF
j_gene: TRBJ2-1
v_gene: TRBV6-5

CDR3aa: ASSTGGGEYTDTQY
j_gene: TRBJ2-3
v_gene: TRBV25-1

CDR3aa: ASSLGDESGELF
j_gene: TRBJ2-2
v_gene: TRBV5-4

CDR3aa: AKQGLAGVLETQY
j_gene: TRBJ2-5
v_gene: TRBV27

CDR3aa: ASSTYPGTSSGYT
j_gene: TRBJ1-2
v_gene: TRBV7-8

CDR3aa: ASSLVPGQRAF
j_gene: TRBJ1-1
v_gene: TRBV11-3

CDR3aa: ASSRQGATEKLF
j_gene: TRBJ1-4
v_gene: TRBV5-4

CDR3aa: ASSGLYPYEQY
j_gene: TRBJ2-7
v_gene: TRBV5-1

CDR3aa: ASSPRTSGNQETQY
j_gene: TRBJ2-5
v_gene: TRBV18

CDR3aa: ASSPLGWSTQY
j_gene: TRBJ2-3
v_gene: TRBV14

CDR3aa: ASSLVWTGGSGQY
j_gene: TRBJ2-5
v_gene: TRBV7-2

CDR3aa: ASSDPGETQY
j_gene: TRBJ2-5
v_gene: TRBV10-1

CDR3aa: ASSTGTSYEQY
j_gene: TRBJ2-7
v_gene: TRBV28

CDR3aa: ASSLGLAGGSEQY
j_gene: TRBJ2-7
v_gene: TRBV5-4

CDR3aa: ASSPRAGSYNEQF
j_gene: TRBJ2-1
v_gene: TRBV7-2

CDR3aa: ASSLSTGTMETQY
j_gene: TRBJ2-5
v_gene: TRBV11-2

CDR3aa: ASSFQSSYNEQF
j_gene: TRBJ2-1
v_gene: TRBV6-5

CDR3aa: ASSHRTSGKSTDTQY
j_gene: TRBJ2-3
v_gene: TRBV5-1

CDR3aa: ASSLEDRDNEQF
j_gene: TRBJ2-1
v_gene: TRBV5-6

CDR3aa: ASSKGDLREAF
j_gene: TRBJ1-1
v_gene: TRBV6-6

CDR3aa: ASSPRNYGYT
j_gene: TRBJ1-2
v_gene: TRBV18

CDR3aa: ASSSARTGLAYT
j_gene: TRBJ1-2
v_gene: TRBV28

CDR3aa: SVRAGVSPDTQY
j_gene: TRBJ2-3
v_gene: TRBV29-1

CDR3aa: ASSAKVGTSCEQY
j_gene: TRBJ2-7
v_gene: TRBV4-3

CDR3aa: ASRKRGQDTQY
j_gene: TRBJ2-3
v_gene: TRBV7-6

CDR3aa: ASSRTSGRAATDTQY
j_gene: TRBJ2-3
v_gene: TRBV14

CDR3aa: ASTPGSYNEQF
j_gene: TRBJ2-1
v_gene: TRBV5-1

CDR3aa: ASKPEGRVTGELF
j_gene: TRBJ2-2
v_gene: TRBV19